This T cell receptor (beta chain) appears in the sequencing data of a study of cytomegalovirus exposure and HLA in healthy donors. Whole-study context: Early release data held 85 million or so unique TCRs from HLA-typed donors. Findings and limits, study-wide: Presence/absence analyses took donor sequencing depth as roughly uniform.

This CDR3 has 13 residues. CDR1 and CDR2 from the germline V gene are MDHEN and SYDVKM. Losses at the gene ends were 6 bases for V and 8 bases for J; bases not matched to a gene: 9. The PCR had 60 Vbeta and 13 Jbeta primers. This table comes from immunoSEQ multiplex PCR, and its TCRdb copy is limited to in-frame clones, with some not included. The top ten hold around 2% of the sample, which has about 160,000 clones, approximately 80% seen once. Remarks on this clone: The antigen remains unidentified.

The clonotype was recovered from a man between 18 and 29 years old in good health and CMV-seronegative. The chain couples TRBV28 to TRBJ2-7; TRBD1 matches at 8 bases. Material for sequencing was PBMCs. The CDR3 spells CASRPDRVGQQYF. The CDR3 bases are TGTGCCAGCAGACCGGACAGGGTAGGCCAGCAGTACTTC.